What follows is one T cell receptor beta chain and its context. No antigen is known for it. CD45RO-CCR7+CD27+CD95- marked naive CD8+ T cells. The data originate from a study of CXCR3-negative and CXCR3-positive naive CD8 T cells. The CDR3 extends over 17 amino acids. Germline V gene data show CDR1 as LGHNA and CDR2 as YSLEER. Study outcomes and limitations: Naive cells that were CXCR3-negative or CXCR3-positive used TRBV-TRBJ genes alike, while memory cells diverged. Much lower diversity was found in memory CD8+ cells, while both naive subsets had comparably high diversity. CXCR3-expressing naive cells carried TRB CDR3s more hydrophobic than those of CXCR3-negative naive cells. Freshly isolated PBMCs were used in most assays, given partial CXCR3 loss after freezing.

It was by 5' RACE with UMI labels that the TRB cDNA libraries were prepared. TCRdb re-called the 5' RACE reads; one entry per CDR3 protein, DNA not given. The sample spans about 57,000 distinct CDR3 sequences; the ten largest clones claim roughly 0.5%. J is TRBJ1-2 and V is TRBV4-3; no DNA is available, so the TRBD1 call from TCRdb remains unchecked. The sample was naive CXCR3+ CD8+ T cells from blood. The subset is: CD45RO-CCR7+CD27+CD95- naive CD8+ T cells expressing CXCR3 (TNR3+). The clonotype comes from a human donor in good health. Some clones in this sample may be carry-over from other donors' samples. The chain's CDR3 is CASSQERARDIIYGYTF.